This T cell receptor (beta chain) stems from a study of T cells in localized non-small cell lung cancer. Notes on the study in general: The study sequenced only one region of the tumor. As a result, intratumor heterogeneity could not be excluded and remains possible. Appearance in adjacent lung was seen for a median 57 of the top 100 tumor clones. Uninvolved adjacent lung had the highest recorded T cell clonality, with tumor below it. A raised T cell density in blood coincided with lengthier overall survival.

Here immunoSEQ multiplex PCR was the method, and the copy in TCRdb shows in-frame clones only, minus some. The sample carries 75,000 to 85,000 clones, approximately 80% recorded once. As to this clone: Its antigen is as yet unknown.

The TCR was taken from a female donor older than 55 with stage I lung adenocarcinoma. The specimen was peripheral blood, collected before any cancer treatment.

DNA for the CDR3: TGTGCCAGCAGCCCCGTGACAGGGGGCAGGTCGGGCTACACCTTC. Protein sequence: CASSPVTGGRSGYTF. The chain employs TRBV4-2 and TRBJ1-2; TRBD1 matches 10 bases. V shed 4 bases, J shed 8 bases, and the junction held 10 bases outside the gene matches. CDR1 LGHNA and CDR2 YNFKEQ come from the germline V gene. The CDR3 is 15 residues long.